The 7 T cell receptor beta chains reported below all come from one sample, sequenced in a study of OX40 agonist ivuxolimab in advanced cancers. Measured with immunoSEQ multiplex PCR; TCRdb has only the in-frame clones, and not every one. Seen here are about 35,000 clones, roughly 80% observed once, and the top ten hold around 12%. The sample here was CD4+ or CD8+ T cells sorted from blood, taken in a trial of the OX40 agonist ivuxolimab. The receptors were sampled from an adult with an advanced solid tumor such as melanoma, head and neck, liver or kidney cancer.

Notes on this clone: The sample contains more than one DNA sequence encoding this CDR3. The DNA for the CDR3 is TGTGCCAGCAGTTACGGGCAGGGGACTGAAGCTTTCTTT. Translated: CASSYGQGTEAFF. V gene TRBV6-5 combines with J gene TRBJ1-1, with D possibly being TRBD1 (6 bases). V was clipped by 2 bases and J by 5 bases, with 9 bases between them. CDR1 and CDR2 (germline): MNHEY, SVGAGI. The CDR3 length is 13 residues.

The chain couples TRBV18 to TRBJ2-5; no clear D gene. The germline V and J ends were trimmed by 0 bases and 2 bases, with 10 bases remaining between them. This CDR3 spans 15 amino acids. Germline CDR1 and CDR2: KGHSH and LQKENI. CDR3 DNA sequence: TGTGCCAGCTCACCACCCATCTCTCATCAAGAGACCCAGTACTTC. Its translation: CASSPPISHQETQYF.

The J gene is TRBJ1-5, the V gene TRBV4-3; D is undetermined. Germline V gene lookup returns CDR1 LGHNA and CDR2 YSLEER. V lost 4 bases and J lost 5, with 12 bases in between. The CDR3 has 14 residues. The CDR3 DNA reads as TGCGCCAGCAGCCTTCGCGAGGTTGATCAGCCCCAGCATTTT. Amino acid sequence: CASSLREVDQPQHF.

V and J are TRBV7-9 and TRBJ2-7; the D gene could be TRBD1 or TRBD2 (5 bases each). The CDR3 totals 14 residues. The V gene's germline CDR1 is SEHNR and CDR2 FQNEAQ (reference sequence). V shed 3 bases and J shed 0 bases, with 9 bases lying between them. CDR3 loop: CASSLVGGSYEQYF. CDR3 DNA: TGTGCCAGCAGCTTGGTTGGGGGCTCCTACGAGCAGTACTTC.

This clone was picked up a small number of times. The chain links TRBV9 to TRBJ2-2; D is perhaps TRBD2 (6 bases). CDR1 is SGDLS and CDR2 is YYNGEE in the germline V gene. V lost 2 bases to trimming and J lost 0 bases, with 14 bases between them. The CDR3 has 17 amino acids. The CDR3 DNA reads as TGTGCCAGCAGCGTCCCCGATGGGGGGACGAACACCGGGGAGCTGTTTTTT. Protein sequence: CASSVPDGGTNTGELFF.

Note on this clone: This sample also contains other DNA sequences that code for the same CDR3. This chain connects TRBV18 to TRBJ2-7; 11 bases agree with TRBD2. Losses at the gene ends were 3 bases for V and 2 bases for J; bases not matched to a gene: 3. This CDR3 has 15 residues. Germline loops: CDR1 KGHSH, CDR2 LQKENI. In DNA, the CDR3 is TGTGCCAGCTCACCTACTAGCGGGAGCCCCTACGAGCAGTACTTC. It is translated as CASSPTSGSPYEQYF.

The chain combines TRBV6-5 with TRBJ2-2, with 10 bases identical to TRBD2. The CDR3 is 15 amino acids. Germline V gives CDR1 MNHEY, CDR2 SVGAGI. V shed 4 bases, J shed 3 bases, and the junction held 2 bases outside the gene matches. CDR3 nucleotides: TGTGCCAGCAGTTTTACTAGCGGGGACACCGGGGAGCTGTTTTTT. This gives the protein CASSFTSGDTGELFF.